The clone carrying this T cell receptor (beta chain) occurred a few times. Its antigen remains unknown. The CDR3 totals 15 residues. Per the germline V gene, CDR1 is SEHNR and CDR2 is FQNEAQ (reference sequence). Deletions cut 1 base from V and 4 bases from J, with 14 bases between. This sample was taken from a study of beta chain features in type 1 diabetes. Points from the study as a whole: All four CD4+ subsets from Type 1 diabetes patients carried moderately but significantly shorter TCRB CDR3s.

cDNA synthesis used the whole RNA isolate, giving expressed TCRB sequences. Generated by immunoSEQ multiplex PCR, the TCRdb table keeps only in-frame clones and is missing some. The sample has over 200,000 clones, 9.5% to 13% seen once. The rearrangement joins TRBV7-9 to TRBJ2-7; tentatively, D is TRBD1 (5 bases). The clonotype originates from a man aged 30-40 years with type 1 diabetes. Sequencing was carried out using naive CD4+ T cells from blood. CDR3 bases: TGTGCCAGCAGCTTAGGACAGCACAACCCTTACGAGCAGTACTTC. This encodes CASSLGQHNPYEQYF.